The 15 T cell receptor beta chains reported below all come from one sample, sequenced in a study of control samples from healthy donors and cancer patients. Assay: immunoSEQ multiplex PCR; the TCRdb copy retains only in-frame clones and omits some. The sample has around 40,000 clones, 91% seen once; the top ten hold approximately 23%. Specimen: PBMCs. The receptors originated from a woman in her forties with head and neck cancer.

The rearrangement joins TRBV18 to TRBJ1-1; 9 bases match TRBD1. The CDR3 has 15 residues. The germline CDR1 and CDR2 sequences are KGHSH and LQKENI. V gave up 3 bases and J gave up 2 bases; unmatched junction bases: 4. CDR3 region: CASSPRQGVNTEAFF. Here the CDR3 DNA reads TGTGCCAGCTCACCTAGACAGGGGGTTAACACTGAAGCTTTCTTT.

CDR3 sequence: CASSNRQGPEAFF. In nucleotides, the CDR3 is TGTGCCAGTAGTAACAGACAGGGACCTGAAGCTTTCTTT. The rearrangement links TRBV19 to TRBJ1-1, with 7 bases fitting TRBD1. J gave up 6 bases and V 4 bases, and 5 bases lay outside the gene matches. The CDR3 totals 13 residues. From germline, CDR1 is LNHDA and CDR2 SQIVND (reference sequence).

V is TRBV9 and J is TRBJ1-2; D is possibly TRBD1 (5 bases). CDR1 is SGDLS, CDR2 YYNGEE, per germline. The CDR3 totals 15 residues. V shed 3 bases and J shed 0 bases, with 12 bases lying between them. CDR3 residues: CASSGDPLANYGYTF. For the CDR3, the DNA is TGTGCCAGCAGCGGGGACCCCCTCGCTAACTATGGCTACACCTTC.

This rearrangement joins TRBV28 to TRBJ2-5, with unresolved D. This CDR3 spans 14 amino acids. The germline V gene encodes CDR1 MDHEN and CDR2 SYDVKM. Trimming stripped 6 bases from V and 4 bases from J, with 15 bases between. The CDR3 region is CASRRPGEGETQYF. The CDR3 DNA reads TGTGCCAGCAGGAGACCAGGAGAAGGAGAGACCCAGTACTTC.

The rearrangement uses TRBV29-1 and TRBJ2-5; 13 positions agree with TRBD2. The CDR3 has 18 amino acids. The J segment lost 2 bases and the V segment lost 4 bases, leaving 13 bases of the junction unmatched. From germline, CDR1 is SQVTM and CDR2 ANQGSEA. The CDR3 nucleotides are TGCAGCGTTGCTCATCCGGGACTAGCGGGACCGGCTCAAGAGACCCAGTACTTC. Translated: CSVAHPGLAGPAQETQYF.

The chain joins TRBV6-1 to TRBJ2-5; TRBD2 agrees at 8 bases. CDR1 MNHNS and CDR2 SASEGT come from the germline V gene. V lost 0 bases, J lost 4 bases, and 13 bases stayed unmatched. There are 18 residues in the CDR3. The CDR3 DNA sequence: TGTGCCAGCAGTGAAGCGCTTCGGGGGGCCGGGGGGGTAGAGACCCAGTACTTC. Residues: CASSEALRGAGGVETQYF.

J is TRBJ2-3 and V is TRBV5-1, with D perhaps assigned TRBD1 or TRBD2 (6 bases each). V shed 5 bases and J shed 5 bases, with 18 bases lying between them. Germline lookup yields CDR1 SGHRS and CDR2 YFSETQ. The CDR3 totals 15 residues. CDR3 nucleotides: TGCGCCAGCAGGGTGGGGGGCGGGTGGAGAGATACGCAGTATTTT. Its translation is CASRVGGGWRDTQYF.

This rearrangement joins TRBV30 to TRBJ1-2, with a possible D match to TRBD1 (6 bases). The V gene lost 2 bases and the J gene lost 8 bases, with 18 bases spanning the gap. Per the germline V gene, CDR1 is GTSNPN and CDR2 is SVGIG (reference sequence). The CDR3 is 14 amino acids. CDR3 sequence reads: CAWSKGQGRSGYTF. CDR3 coding DNA: TGTGCCTGGAGTAAGGGGCAGGGGCGTTCGGGCTACACCTTC. Together with reference TRBV30 and TRBJ1-2, the CDR3 gives the full variable domain: SQTIHQWPATLVQPVGSPLSLECTVEGTSNPNLYWYRQAAGRGLQLLFYSVGIGQISSEVPQNLSASRPQDRQFILSSKKLLLSDSGFYLCAWSKGQGRSGYTFGSGTRLTVV.

The chain's CDR3 is CASSLWTAEAFF. CDR3 sequence (DNA): TGTGCCAGCAGTTTATGGACAGCAGAAGCTTTCTTT. V gene TRBV12-3 or TRBV12-4 combines with J gene TRBJ1-1, with a tentative D call TRBD1 (6 bases). The CDR3 runs to 12 residues. The V and J ends lost 2 bases and 8 bases respectively, with 9 bases between them.

The chain has TRBV11-3 and TRBJ2-1; no definite D call. The germline V gene encodes CDR1 SGHNT and CDR2 YENEEA. The CDR3 spans 13 residues. Between the trimmed V and J ends, which lost 4 bases and 1 base, there was a span of 5 bases. CDR3 in DNA: TGTGCCAGCAGCTACTCTTCCTACAATGAGCAGTTCTTC. Translation: CASSYSSYNEQFF.

V is TRBV27 and J is TRBJ2-1; a possible D gene is TRBD1 (6 bases). Germline V gene sequence: CDR1 MNHEY, CDR2 SMNVEV (reference sequence). The CDR3 has 17 residues. Trimming removed 2 bases at V and 4 bases at J, with 18 bases between. The DNA of the CDR3 is TGTGCCAGCAGTTTAGCCTCCTCTAGGGGGTATTACAATGAGCAGTTCTTC. Encoded protein: CASSLASSRGYYNEQFF.

V is TRBV29-1 and J is TRBJ1-1; D gene uncertain. V was pared by 1 base and J by 12 bases, with 12 bases between. There are 11 residues in the CDR3. Germline-derived CDR1 and CDR2 are SQVTM and ANQGSEA. The CDR3 region is CSVEVTAKPFF. The CDR3 bases are TGCAGCGTTGAAGTAACGGCAAAGCCTTTCTTT.

This chain connects TRBV2 to TRBJ2-2; the D gene is possibly TRBD2 (7 bases). Germline loops: CDR1 SNHLY, CDR2 FYNNEI. V shed 6 bases and J shed 3 bases, with 14 bases lying between them. The CDR3 length is 15 residues. The CDR3 DNA is TGTGCCAGCAGCTGGGGGGCGGGAGACACCGGGGAGCTGTTTTTT. Its translation: CASSWGAGDTGELFF.

This clone occurred once. This chain joins TRBV6-5 and TRBJ2-7; D is unresolved. Germline V gene sequence: CDR1 MNHEY, CDR2 SVGAGI. The CDR3 is made up of 13 amino acids. V was pared by 2 bases and J by 1 base, with 6 bases between. The CDR3 DNA sequence: TGTGCCAGCAGTTACACGGAATCCTACGAGCAGTACTTC. This translates into CASSYTESYEQYF.

The chain joins TRBV3-1 (or the pseudogene TRBV3-2) to TRBJ1-4; D may be TRBD1 (6 bases). The CDR3 runs to 15 residues. V dropped 0 bases and J dropped 6 bases, with 11 bases sitting between them. Germline assignment: CDR1 LGHDT and CDR2 YNNKEL (reference sequence). CDR3 region: CASSQEDSHYEKLFF. DNA for the CDR3: TGTGCCAGCAGCCAAGAGGACAGCCACTATGAAAAACTGTTTTTT.